What follows describes a single TCR beta chain. The target of this receptor is not known. Base qualities are not recorded, but no much larger clone differs from it by a single base. The study deep-sequenced TCR repertoires of sorted CD4+ and CD8+ blood T cells from severe aplastic anemia patients and healthy subjects. Ficoll-Paque density gradient centrifugation was used to isolate peripheral blood mononuclear cells. Before DNA extraction, CD4+ and CD8+ T cells were sorted with FACS or magnetic beads. The germline V gene encodes CDR1 SNHLY and CDR2 FYNNEI. Trimming removed 6 bases from V and 6 bases from J, leaving 8 bases between the germline ends. Including the terminal cysteine and phenylalanine, the CDR3 comprises 11 residues. Only the CDR3 DNA is retained, 33 bases long and in frame from the first base. This entry is derived from a study of CD8+CD57+ T cells in acquired aplastic anemia (dated by TCRdb to the late 2010s). Describing the broader study: On average, sorted CD4+ and CD8+ cells yielded around 3.5 ug of extracted DNA, with a range of roughly 0.18 to 27.4 ug. Mean read counts for healthy donor samples were 10 million to 10.8 million for CD4+ cells and fewer than 12 million for CD8+ cells.

General conclusions and limits of the study: No significant difference in CD8+ Simpson's diversity was found between patients and healthy controls (P=0.060). Although 25 to 30 CD8+ CDR3 sequences were shared by patients and controls, these sequences appeared highly expressed in patients and within the immunodominant clones of patients.

Genomic DNA was used as template for profiling of TCR beta VDJ combinations and CDR3 sequences. An Illumina HiSeq 2000 was used for TCR repertoire sequencing. Per the source publication's procedure: Repertoire assessment relied on Simpson's diversity index, CDR3 size and DJ length profiles, and TRBV/TRBJ rearrangement plots. Whichever DNA sequence was most abundant in the deep sequencing data was defined as the immunodominant clone. CDR3 amino acid sequences were screened for sharing across subjects and compared with published repertoires and the VDJdb database. TCRdb cleaned the public reads at Q25 with fastp, built clones with MiXCR and kept in-frame beta chains. A single entry per CDR3 protein holds the most common genes and DNA from its merged rows. TCRdb's processing, not the study's, gives the V and J calls here. The sample profile shows about 180,000 distinct CDR3 sequences; around 45% of them were found once. In total, the top ten clones hold around 2.7% of the sample.

The sequence derives from a human donor in good health. The V and J genes are TRBV2 and TRBJ1-1; the D gene lacks a confident call. Specimen: sorted CD4+, CD8+, or CD8+CD57+ T cells (not recorded which) from PBMCs. This receptor carries the CDR3 CASRRRAEAFF. The sequenced DNA: TGTGCCAGCAGAAGGAGGGCTGAAGCTTTCTTT.